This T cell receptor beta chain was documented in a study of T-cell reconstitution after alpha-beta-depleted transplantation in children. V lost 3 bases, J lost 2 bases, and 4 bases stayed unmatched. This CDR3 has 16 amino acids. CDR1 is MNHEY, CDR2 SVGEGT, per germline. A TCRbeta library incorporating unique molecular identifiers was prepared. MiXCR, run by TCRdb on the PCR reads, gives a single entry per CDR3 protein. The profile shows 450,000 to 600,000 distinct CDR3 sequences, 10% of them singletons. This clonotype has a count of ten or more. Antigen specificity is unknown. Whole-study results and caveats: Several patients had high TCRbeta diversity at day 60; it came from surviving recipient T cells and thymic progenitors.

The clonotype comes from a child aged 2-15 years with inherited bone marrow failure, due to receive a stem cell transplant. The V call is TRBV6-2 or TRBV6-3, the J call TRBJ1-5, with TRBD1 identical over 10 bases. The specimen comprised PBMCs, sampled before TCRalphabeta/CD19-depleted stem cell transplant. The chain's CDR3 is CASSYPGQGRNQPQHF. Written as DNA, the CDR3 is TGTGCCAGCAGTTATCCGGGACAGGGGCGCAATCAGCCCCAGCATTTT.